Following are 8 T cell receptor beta chains from one sample sequenced in a study of blood T cell repertoires in COVID-19. Profiling relied on immunoSEQ multiplex PCR, and the TCRdb table lists in-frame clones only, not all of them. Altogether a few hundred thousand clones are present, approximately 87% being singletons, with the ten largest covering around 6.5%. Material for sequencing was peripheral blood. These TCRs come from a man in his 60s with acute or convalescent COVID-19.

This chain links TRBV6-6 with TRBJ2-7; 8 nucleotides align to TRBD1. Germline V lookup: CDR1 MNHNY, CDR2 SVGAGI (reference sequence). Unmatched junction bases numbered 8, after V lost 7 bases and J lost 3 bases. The CDR3 length is 14 residues. CDR3 protein: CASTSGQVFYEQYF. The CDR3 DNA follows: TGTGCCAGCACCTCGGGACAGGTATTCTACGAGCAGTACTTC.

V usage is TRBV19 and J usage is TRBJ2-1; 10 bases line up with TRBD2. This CDR3 spans 19 amino acids. Germline V lookup: CDR1 LNHDA, CDR2 SQIVND (reference sequence). Losses at the gene ends were 5 bases for V and 8 bases for J; bases not matched to a gene: 21. CDR3 protein: CASSFRPVAGGYLSDEQFF. The CDR3 DNA reads as TGTGCCAGTAGTTTTAGGCCTGTAGCGGGAGGATATTTAAGTGATGAGCAGTTCTTC.

The V gene is TRBV28, the J gene TRBJ1-6, with a weak D call TRBD1 (5 bases). The germline V and J ends were trimmed by 4 bases and 6 bases, with 22 bases remaining between them. CDR3 length: 18 amino acids. Germline CDR1 MDHEN, CDR2 SYDVKM. The CDR3 reads CASSSRRGRVEFNSPLHF. CDR3 nucleotide sequence: TGTGCCAGCAGTTCCCGGAGGGGCAGGGTTGAGTTTAATTCACCCCTCCACTTT.

V is TRBV6-4 and J is TRBJ2-1; 9 positions agree with TRBD1. Germline CDR1 MRHNA, CDR2 SNTAGT. This CDR3 comprises 15 residues. V shed 6 bases and J 8 bases; nucleotides not matched to a gene: 11. The CDR3 region is CASSMMGQGVDEQFF. CDR3 coding DNA: TGTGCCAGCAGCATGATGGGACAGGGAGTCGATGAGCAGTTCTTC.

The chain employs TRBV10-3 and TRBJ2-7; the D gene is possibly TRBD1 (5 bases). CDR1 ENHRY and CDR2 SYGVKD come from the germline V gene. V was trimmed by 3 bases and J by 0 bases, leaving 15 bases between them. The length of the CDR3 is 16 residues. CDR3 bases: TGTGCCATCAGTGACCAGACAGAATCTTTCTCCTACGAGCAGTACTTC. Translated: CAISDQTESFSYEQYF.

This chain uses TRBV30 with TRBJ1-5; the D gene is possibly TRBD1 (5 bases). Germline-derived CDR1 and CDR2 are GTSNPN and SVGIG (reference sequence). The CDR3 loop spans 14 amino acids. Trimming left V 1 base short and J 1 base short, with 8 bases between. The CDR3 DNA reads TGTGCCTGGAGTGGGCAGGGAAGCAATCAGCCCCAGCATTTT. Protein sequence: CAWSGQGSNQPQHF.

The chain combines TRBV4-3 with TRBJ1-2, with D tentatively TRBD1 (6 bases). Germline V gene data show CDR1 as LGHNA and CDR2 as YSLEER. The CDR3 runs to 15 residues. V was shortened by 4 bases and J by 3 bases, with 15 bases between the two germline ends. CDR3 in DNA: TGCGCCAGCAGCCCAGGGACATTCGCTGACTATGGCTACACCTTC. Its protein product is CASSPGTFADYGYTF.

The J gene is TRBJ2-3, the V gene TRBV10-2, with 9 positions matching TRBD2. The V segment lost 5 bases and the J segment 0 bases; nucleotides outside the gene matches: 3. The germline V gene encodes CDR1 WSHSY and CDR2 SAAADI. The CDR3 consists of 15 residues. This CDR3 is CASSRTSASTDTQYF. The CDR3 region has the DNA TGCGCCAGCAGTCGGACTAGCGCCAGCACAGATACGCAGTATTTT.